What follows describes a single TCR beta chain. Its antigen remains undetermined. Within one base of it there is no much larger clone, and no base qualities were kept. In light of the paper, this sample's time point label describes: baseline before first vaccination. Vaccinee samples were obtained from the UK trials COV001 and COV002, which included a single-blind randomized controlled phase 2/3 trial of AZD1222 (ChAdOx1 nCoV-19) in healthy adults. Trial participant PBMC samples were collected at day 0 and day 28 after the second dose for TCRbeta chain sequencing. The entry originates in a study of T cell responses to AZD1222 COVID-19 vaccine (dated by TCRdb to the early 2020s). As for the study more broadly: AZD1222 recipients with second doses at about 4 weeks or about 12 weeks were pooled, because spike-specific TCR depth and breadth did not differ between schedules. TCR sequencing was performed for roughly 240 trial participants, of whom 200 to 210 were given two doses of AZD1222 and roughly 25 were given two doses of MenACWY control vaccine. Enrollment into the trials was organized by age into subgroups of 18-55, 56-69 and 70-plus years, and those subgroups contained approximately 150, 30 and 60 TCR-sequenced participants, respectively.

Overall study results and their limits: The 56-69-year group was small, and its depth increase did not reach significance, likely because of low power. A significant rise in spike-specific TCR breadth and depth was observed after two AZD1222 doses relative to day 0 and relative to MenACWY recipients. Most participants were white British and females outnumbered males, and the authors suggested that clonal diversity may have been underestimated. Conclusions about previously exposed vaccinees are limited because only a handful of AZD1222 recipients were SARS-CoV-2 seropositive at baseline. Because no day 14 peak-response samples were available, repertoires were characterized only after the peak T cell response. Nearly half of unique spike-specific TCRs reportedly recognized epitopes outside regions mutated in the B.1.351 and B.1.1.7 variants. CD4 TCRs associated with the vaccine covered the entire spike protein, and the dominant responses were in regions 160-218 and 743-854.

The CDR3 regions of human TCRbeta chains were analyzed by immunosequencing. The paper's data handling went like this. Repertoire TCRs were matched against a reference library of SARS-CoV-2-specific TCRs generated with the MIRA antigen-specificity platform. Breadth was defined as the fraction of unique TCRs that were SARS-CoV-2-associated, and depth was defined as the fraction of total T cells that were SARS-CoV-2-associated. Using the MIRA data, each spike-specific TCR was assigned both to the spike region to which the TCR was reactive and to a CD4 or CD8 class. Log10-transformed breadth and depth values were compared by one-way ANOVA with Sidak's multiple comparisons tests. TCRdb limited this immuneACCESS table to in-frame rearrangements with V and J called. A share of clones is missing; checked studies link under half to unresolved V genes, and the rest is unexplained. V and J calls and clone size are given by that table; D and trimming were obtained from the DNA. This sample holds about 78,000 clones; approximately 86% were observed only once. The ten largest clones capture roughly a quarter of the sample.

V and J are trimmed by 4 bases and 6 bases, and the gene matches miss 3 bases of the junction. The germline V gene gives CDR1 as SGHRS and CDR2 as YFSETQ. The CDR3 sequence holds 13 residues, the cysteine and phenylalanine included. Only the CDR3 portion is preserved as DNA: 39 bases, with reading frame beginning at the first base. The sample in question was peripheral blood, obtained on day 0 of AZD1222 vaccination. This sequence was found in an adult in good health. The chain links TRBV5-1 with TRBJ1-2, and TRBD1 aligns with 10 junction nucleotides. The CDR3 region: CASSRGTGDGYTF. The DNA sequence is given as TGCGCCAGCAGCCGTGGGACAGGGGATGGCTACACCTTC.